The 30 T cell receptor beta chains below were found in one sample sequenced in a study of T cell responses to AZD1222 COVID-19 vaccine. The data were produced by immunoSEQ multiplex PCR, yet TCRdb's version contains in-frame clones alone and is incomplete. Among approximately 110,000 clones listed, about nine tenths were seen once. Sequences were derived from peripheral blood, sampled on day 0 of AZD1222 vaccination. The source is an adult in good health.

This clone was seen once. The rearrangement joins TRBV6-5 to TRBJ2-7; tentative D call: TRBD2 (5 bases). This CDR3 region has 16 residues. CDR1 is MNHEY, CDR2 SVGAGI, per germline. Trimming left V 1 base short and J 1 base short, with 14 bases between. CDR3 nucleotides: TGTGCCAGCAGTTACTGGGCTACACTAGATTCCTACGAGCAGTACTTC. This gives the protein CASSYWATLDSYEQYF.

This clone was picked up a small number of times. The chain uses TRBV4-1 and TRBJ2-1, with 8 bases aligning to TRBD2. Trimming at V came to 2 bases and at J to 3 bases, leaving 6 bases not matched to a gene. This CDR3 spans 16 amino acids. The germline V gene has CDR1 MGHRA and CDR2 YSYEKL. The CDR3 is CASSQPSGTSYNEQFF. CDR3 nucleotide sequence: TGCGCCAGCAGCCAACCGTCGGGGACTAGCTACAATGAGCAGTTCTTC.

The count of this clone is one. The V gene is TRBV25-1, the J gene TRBJ1-5; D is unclear. V shed 4 bases and J shed 4 bases, with 8 bases lying between them. The length of the CDR3 is 13 residues. Germline V gene lookup returns CDR1 MGHDK and CDR2 SYGVNS. The CDR3 protein is CASSGLGNQPQHF. Here the CDR3 DNA reads TGTGCCAGCAGTGGGTTGGGGAATCAGCCCCAGCATTTT. Full variable domain (remainder filled in from reference TRBV25-1 and TRBJ1-5): EADIYQTPRYLVIGTGKKITLECSQTMGHDKMYWYQQDPGMELHLIHYSYGVNSTEKGDLSSESTVSRIRTEHFPLTLESARPSHTSQYLCASSGLGNQPQHFGDGTRLSIL.

The chain carries TRBV20-1 and TRBJ2-7; unclear D gene. The germline V gene has CDR1 DFQATT and CDR2 SNEGSKA (reference sequence). Trimming shortened V by 4 bases and J by 3 bases, and 7 bases separated the two germline ends. The CDR3 is 11 residues long. CDR3 sequence (DNA): TGCAGTGCTACTCCGGACTACGAGCAGTACTTC. Its translation: CSATPDYEQYF.

The chain links TRBV27 to TRBJ2-1, with 7 bases aligning to TRBD2. This CDR3 is built from 20 residues. V lost 0 bases and J lost 4; bases outside the gene matches: 18. CDR1 is MNHEY and CDR2 is SMNVEV in the germline V gene (reference sequence). CDR3 sequence reads: CASSLSGWVAGLLGYNEQFF. The CDR3 nucleotides are TGTGCCAGCAGTTTATCTGGGTGGGTAGCGGGCTTACTCGGTTACAATGAGCAGTTCTTC.

The sample holds one count of this clone. The genes are TRBV28 and TRBJ2-1, with 8 bases lining up with TRBD1. Per the germline V gene, CDR1 is MDHEN and CDR2 is SYDVKM. Unmatched junction bases numbered 12, after V lost 6 bases and J lost 8 bases. The CDR3 has 15 residues. The CDR3 DNA reads TGTGCCAGCAGGTCTCCGGGACAGGCCAACCATGAGCAGTTCTTC. Protein: CASRSPGQANHEQFF.

V and J are TRBV4-3 and TRBJ2-3, with TRBD2 as a possible D gene (5 bases). The V end was cut by 4 bases, the J end by 3 bases, with 20 bases between. Germline V gives CDR1 LGHNA, CDR2 YSLEER. The CDR3 runs to 17 residues. CDR3 region: CASSLQTKGVGTDTQYF. CDR3 nucleotide sequence: TGCGCCAGCAGCCTTCAGACGAAGGGAGTAGGGACAGATACGCAGTATTTT.

This clone has just one count. For the CDR3, the DNA is TGTGCCAGCAGTAAAGAGGGGTGGTATAATTCACCCCTCCACTTT. It translates to CASSKEGWYNSPLHF. This chain joins TRBV27 and TRBJ1-6; perhaps TRBD1 as D (5 bases). V was pared by 5 bases and J by 4 bases, with 12 bases between. Germline assignment: CDR1 MNHEY and CDR2 SMNVEV (reference sequence). The CDR3 spans 15 residues.

This sequence joins TRBV7-8 and TRBJ2-3; 7 bases fit TRBD1. The CDR3 extends over 16 amino acids. Losses at the gene ends were 7 bases for V and 6 bases for J; bases not matched to a gene: 16. The germline gives CDR1 SGHVS, CDR2 FQNEAQ. The CDR3 coding sequence is TGTGCCAGCATCCTAAAGACGGGACAGACCAGGGATACGCAGTATTTT. Encoded protein: CASILKTGQTRDTQYF.

The rearrangement links TRBV12-5 to TRBJ1-5, with D uncertain. This CDR3 is built from 12 residues. V was trimmed by 3 bases and J by 7 bases, leaving 7 bases between them. Per germline, CDR1 LGHNT and CDR2 FRNRAP. The DNA for the CDR3 is TGTGCTAGTGGTTTAGAGGGACAGCCCCAGCATTTT. It encodes CASGLEGQPQHF.

This chain joins TRBV7-8 and TRBJ2-2; D is ambiguous. The CDR3 runs to 16 residues. V lost 5 bases, J lost 3 bases, and 16 bases lay in between. Per germline, CDR1 SGHVS and CDR2 FQNEAQ. In DNA, the CDR3 is TGTGCCAGCAGCCTACGAGGACGCGTCGACACCGGGGAGCTGTTTTTT. This encodes CASSLRGRVDTGELFF.

V is TRBV6-2 or TRBV6-3 and J is TRBJ2-1, with D unresolved. The CDR3 is 14 amino acids. The V end was cut by 4 bases, the J end by 4 bases, with 11 bases between. Germline V CDR1 and CDR2: MNHEY, SVGEGT. CDR3 residues: CASSSPALYNEQFF. The CDR3 DNA is TGTGCCAGCAGTTCTCCCGCGCTTTACAATGAGCAGTTCTTC.

CDR3 nucleotide sequence: TGTGCCAGCAGCCAAGAGGGGGCTACCTACAATGAGCAGTTCTTC. The encoded protein is CASSQEGATYNEQFF. The chain is built from TRBV11-2 and TRBJ2-1; 7 positions match TRBD1. V shed 5 bases, J shed 2 bases, and the junction held 6 bases outside the gene matches. The germline CDR1 and CDR2 sequences are SGHAT and FQNNGV. CDR3 size: 15 residues.

V gene TRBV5-6 combines with J gene TRBJ1-6; no definite D call. Germline V gene lookup returns CDR1 SGHDT and CDR2 YYEEEE. The V end was cut by 4 bases, the J end by 1 base, with 6 bases between. CDR3 length: 14 amino acids. For the CDR3, the DNA is TGTGCCAGCAGCGAGGGTTCCTATAATTCACCCCTCCACTTT. Amino acid sequence: CASSEGSYNSPLHF.

This chain links TRBV28 with TRBJ2-3; TRBD1 aligns across 8 bases. Trimming cost V 5 bases and J 6 bases; bases outside gene matches: 13. The CDR3 is 16 residues long. Germline V lookup: CDR1 MDHEN, CDR2 SYDVKM. CDR3 DNA: TGTGCCAGCAGTCCAAAAAGGACAGGGTGGGCCGATACGCAGTATTTT. Protein sequence: CASSPKRTGWADTQYF.

The rearrangement joins TRBV6-1 to TRBJ2-7; 7 bases map to TRBD1. Germline V CDR1 and CDR2: MNHNS, SASEGT. The CDR3 sequence is 15 residues long. V lost 2 bases and J lost 5; bases outside the gene matches: 9. CDR3 nucleotides: TGTGCCAGCAGTGAACCGGCAGGGGGTAGAGACGAGCAGTACTTC. Translated: CASSEPAGGRDEQYF.

The gene calls are TRBV12-3 or TRBV12-4 and TRBJ1-4, with D hard to call. Trimming cost V 6 bases and J 10 bases, with 9 bases left between them. The CDR3 runs to 11 residues. The CDR3 is CASRESGKLFF. CDR3 DNA: TGTGCCAGCAGGGAAAGTGGAAAACTGTTTTTT.

This clone was detected only once. The rearrangement links TRBV6-5 to TRBJ1-1; the match to TRBD1 covers 10 bases. Germline CDR1 MNHEY, CDR2 SVGAGI. The CDR3 has 15 amino acids. Germline trimming cut 7 bases from V and 5 bases from J; bases unmatched to any gene: 10. DNA of the CDR3: TGTGCCAGCAAAAGACAGGGGGCGATTGGGACTGAAGCTTTCTTT. Translating it yields CASKRQGAIGTEAFF.

V gene TRBV9 combines with J gene TRBJ2-1; D perhaps matches TRBD1 (6 bases). Germline V gene data show CDR1 as SGDLS and CDR2 as YYNGEE. This CDR3 region has 17 residues. The V and J ends lost 4 bases and 4 bases respectively, with 21 bases between them. CDR3 nucleotides: TGTGCCAGCAGCCCAATGCCGATGACAGGCCCTTACAATGAGCAGTTCTTC. Amino acids: CASSPMPMTGPYNEQFF.

The V and J genes are TRBV29-1 and TRBJ1-2; unclear D gene. The ends were cut back, 5 bases at V and 2 bases at J, with 12 bases in the middle. Germline loops: CDR1 SQVTM, CDR2 ANQGSEA. CDR3 length: 13 residues. Here the CDR3 DNA reads TGCAGCGTTACCCTAAATTCAAACTATGGCTACACCTTC. Translating gives CSVTLNSNYGYTF.

The V gene is TRBV27, the J gene TRBJ1-1, with 7 bases identical to TRBD1. CDR1 is MNHEY and CDR2 is SMNVEV in the germline V gene (reference sequence). The CDR3 sequence is 16 residues long. The ends lost 1 base at V and 0 bases at J; junction bases unmatched: 5. The CDR3 nucleotides are TGTGCCAGCAGTTTATGGGCAGGGGGGATGAACACTGAAGCTTTCTTT. Its protein is CASSLWAGGMNTEAFF.

The V call is TRBV10-3, the J call TRBJ1-4; tentatively, D is TRBD1 (6 bases). The V gene's germline CDR1 is ENHRY and CDR2 SYGVKD. This CDR3 contains 13 residues. The V end lost 8 bases, the J end lost 5 bases, and 12 bases lay between the germline ends. CDR3 bases: TGTGCCATCGGGGGCAGCATGAATGAAAAACTGTTTTTT. Translation: CAIGGSMNEKLFF.

The V gene is TRBV2, the J gene TRBJ2-3; 7 positions match TRBD1. The CDR3 extends over 13 amino acids. Trimming cost V 4 bases and J 5 bases; bases outside gene matches: 3. Germline lookup yields CDR1 SNHLY and CDR2 FYNNEI. The CDR3 DNA is TGTGCCAGCAGTGTTAGGGGGCTAGATACGCAGTATTTT. Its translation is CASSVRGLDTQYF.

This rearrangement joins TRBV21-1 to TRBJ1-5; the table gives TRBD1 as D, unverified against the DNA. TRBV21-1 is labeled a pseudogene. The CDR3 runs to 18 residues. The CDR3 bases are TGTGCCAGCAGCAAAGTACCAGGACAGGGGACTAGCAATCAGCCCCAGCATTTT. Its translation is CASSKVPGQGTSNQPQHF.

The rearrangement joins TRBV9 to TRBJ2-3; D not certain. This CDR3 comprises 13 residues. V was shortened by 1 base and J by 1 base, with 4 bases between the two germline ends. CDR1 is SGDLS and CDR2 is YYNGEE in the germline V gene. The CDR3 region has the DNA TGTGCCAGCAGCGTAACCGGCACAGATACGCAGTATTTT. Its protein product is CASSVTGTDTQYF.

The chain recombines TRBV4-1 with TRBJ1-2, with D unclear. The CDR3 spans 14 residues. Deletions cut 6 bases from V and 8 bases from J, with 19 bases between. CDR1 and CDR2 from the germline V gene are MGHRA and YSYEKL. The CDR3 spells CASRLPGGRRGYTF. CDR3 nucleotide sequence: TGCGCCAGCAGACTCCCAGGAGGCCGACGCGGCTACACCTTC.

The count of this clone is one. The chain uses TRBV7-9 and TRBJ1-2; no clear D. V lost 5 bases and J lost 2, with 12 bases in between. From germline, CDR1 is SEHNR and CDR2 FQNEAQ (reference sequence). The length of the CDR3 is 14 residues. The CDR3 reads CASSPWTANYGYTF. In DNA form, the CDR3 reads TGTGCCAGCAGCCCGTGGACCGCGAACTATGGCTACACCTTC.

This clone was seen a handful of times. The V call is TRBV11-2, the J call TRBJ2-7, with unresolved D. CDR3 length: 12 amino acids. The germline V and J ends were trimmed by 2 bases and 5 bases, with 7 bases remaining between them. Germline V gives CDR1 SGHAT, CDR2 FQNNGV. DNA of the CDR3: TGTGCCAGCAGCTTAAGATCCCACGAGCAGTACTTC. It translates to CASSLRSHEQYF.

This sequence joins TRBV3-1 (or the pseudogene TRBV3-2) and TRBJ2-1, with 13 bases matching TRBD2. The CDR3 totals 16 residues. Germline trimming cut 4 bases from V and 5 bases from J; bases unmatched to any gene: 5. CDR1 is LGHDT, CDR2 YNNKEL, per germline (reference sequence). CDR3 protein: CASSRRTSGGNNEQFF. CDR3 DNA sequence: TGTGCCAGCAGCCGCCGGACTAGCGGGGGCAACAATGAGCAGTTCTTC.

V gene TRBV2 combines with J gene TRBJ2-7; weak D call: TRBD1 (5 bases). V gave up 6 bases and J gave up 12 bases, with 21 bases separating them. Germline loops: CDR1 SNHLY, CDR2 FYNNEI. CDR3 length equals 13 residues. The CDR3 DNA reads as TGTGCCAGCAGCGCCGGCAAAGGGGTCGTTGCGTACTTC. Protein sequence: CASSAGKGVVAYF.